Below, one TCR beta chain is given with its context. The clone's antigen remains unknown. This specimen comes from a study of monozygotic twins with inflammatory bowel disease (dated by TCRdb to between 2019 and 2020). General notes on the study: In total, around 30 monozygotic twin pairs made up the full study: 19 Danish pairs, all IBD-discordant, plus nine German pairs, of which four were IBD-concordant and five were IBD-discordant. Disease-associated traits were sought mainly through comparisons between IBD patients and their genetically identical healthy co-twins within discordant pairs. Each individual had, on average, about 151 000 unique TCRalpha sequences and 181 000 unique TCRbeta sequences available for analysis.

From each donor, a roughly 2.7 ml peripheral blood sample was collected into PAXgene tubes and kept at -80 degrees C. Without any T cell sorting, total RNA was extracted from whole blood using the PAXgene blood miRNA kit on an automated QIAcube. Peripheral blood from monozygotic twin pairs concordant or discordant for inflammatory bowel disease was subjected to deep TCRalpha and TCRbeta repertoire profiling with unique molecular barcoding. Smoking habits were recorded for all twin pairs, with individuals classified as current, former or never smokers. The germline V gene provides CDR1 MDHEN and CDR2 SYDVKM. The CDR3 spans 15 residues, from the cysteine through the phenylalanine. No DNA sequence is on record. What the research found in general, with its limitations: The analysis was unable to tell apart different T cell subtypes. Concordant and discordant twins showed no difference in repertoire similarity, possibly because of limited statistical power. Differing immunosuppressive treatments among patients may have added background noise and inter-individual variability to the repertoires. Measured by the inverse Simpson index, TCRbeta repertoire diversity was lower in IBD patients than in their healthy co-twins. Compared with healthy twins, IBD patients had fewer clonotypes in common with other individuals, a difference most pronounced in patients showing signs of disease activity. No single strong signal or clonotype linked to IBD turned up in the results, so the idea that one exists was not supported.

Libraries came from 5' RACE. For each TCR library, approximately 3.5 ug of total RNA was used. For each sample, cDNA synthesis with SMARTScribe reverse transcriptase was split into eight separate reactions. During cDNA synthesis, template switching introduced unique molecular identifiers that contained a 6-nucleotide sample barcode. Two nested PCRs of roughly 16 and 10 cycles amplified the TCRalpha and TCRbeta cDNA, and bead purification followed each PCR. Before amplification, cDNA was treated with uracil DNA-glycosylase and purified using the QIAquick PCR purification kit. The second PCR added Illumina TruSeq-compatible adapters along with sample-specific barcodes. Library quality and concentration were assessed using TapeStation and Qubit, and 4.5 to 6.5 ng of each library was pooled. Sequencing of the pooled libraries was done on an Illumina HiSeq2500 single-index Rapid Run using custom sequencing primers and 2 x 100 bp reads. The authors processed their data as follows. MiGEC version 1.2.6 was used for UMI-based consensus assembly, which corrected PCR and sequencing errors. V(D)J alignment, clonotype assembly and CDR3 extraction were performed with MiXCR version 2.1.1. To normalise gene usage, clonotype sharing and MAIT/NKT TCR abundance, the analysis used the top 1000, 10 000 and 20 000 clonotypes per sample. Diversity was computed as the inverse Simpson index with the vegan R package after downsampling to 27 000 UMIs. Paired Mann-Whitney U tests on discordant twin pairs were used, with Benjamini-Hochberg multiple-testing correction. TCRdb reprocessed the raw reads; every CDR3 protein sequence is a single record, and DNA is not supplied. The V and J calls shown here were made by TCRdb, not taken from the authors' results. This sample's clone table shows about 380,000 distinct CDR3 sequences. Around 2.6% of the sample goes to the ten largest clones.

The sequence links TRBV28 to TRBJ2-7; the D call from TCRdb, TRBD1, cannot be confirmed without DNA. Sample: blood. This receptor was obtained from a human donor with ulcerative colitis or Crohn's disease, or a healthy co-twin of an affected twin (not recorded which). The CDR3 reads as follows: CASSSPRGSDYEQYF.